The T cell receptor (beta chain) under discussion was sequenced for a study of T cells in localized non-small cell lung cancer. General observations from the study: Investigators sequenced only a single tumor region, leaving heterogeneity possible.

On this clone: Its target is unknown.

The repertoire was sequenced with immunoSEQ multiplex PCR; TCRdb's copy has only in-frame clones and lacks some. The table lists about 13,000 clones, approximately 88% of them singletons, with under 30% in the top ten. The sample in question was peripheral blood, obtained before any cancer treatment. This clonotype was obtained from a male donor aged 60 or over with stage I squamous cell lung carcinoma.

Here the CDR3 DNA reads TGCGCCAGCAGCTCCCAAACGACAGGGTCCGGGGAGCTGTTTTTT. It codes for CASSSQTTGSGELFF. This sequence joins TRBV5-1 and TRBJ2-2, with TRBD1 matching over 7 bases. This CDR3 is built from 15 residues. Germline CDR1 and CDR2: SGHRS and YFSETQ. Trimming cost V 3 bases and J 6 bases; bases outside gene matches: 8.